These 32 T cell receptor beta chains were all obtained from the same sample, sequenced in a study of T-cell reconstitution after alpha-beta-depleted transplantation in children (dated by TCRdb to 2016 to 2018). The library was prepared using PCR. The instrument given in TCRdb is Illumina HiSeq 2500. Molecular barcoding was employed in the preparation of TCR libraries, with unique molecular identifiers being used to normalize TCRbeta repertoire quantification. TCRdb cleaned the public reads at Q25 with fastp, built clones with MiXCR and kept in-frame beta chains. All rows with the same CDR3 protein become a single entry with the most common DNA and genes. The sample has 350,000 to 450,000 distinct CDR3 sequences on record, around 21% of them singletons. 3.8% of the sample comes from the top ten. The input for sequencing was PBMCs from the stem cell graft donor, taken from the stem cell graft. Source of these receptors: a human donor who donated a stem cell graft to a child with acute myeloid leukemia.

This clonotype was detected a few times. The chain combines TRBV20-1 with TRBJ2-3, with 10 bases identical to TRBD2. The V gene's germline CDR1 is DFQATT and CDR2 SNEGSKA (reference sequence). The J segment lost 0 bases and the V segment lost 8 bases, leaving 11 bases of the junction unmatched. CDR3 length: 16 amino acids. The chain's CDR3 is CSSRTSGGMSTDTQYF. DNA of the CDR3: TGCAGTTCTCGGACTAGCGGTGGTATGAGCACAGATACGCAGTATTTT.

There are a few counts of this clonotype. The V gene is TRBV12-3 or TRBV12-4, the J gene TRBJ2-3, with D possibly TRBD2 on 5 matching bases. Deletions cut 8 bases from V and 0 bases from J, with 15 bases between. The CDR3 totals 15 residues. This CDR3 is CASGVTGSSTDTQYF. The CDR3 coding sequence is TGTGCCAGCGGCGTCACGGGGTCCAGCACAGATACGCAGTATTTT.

The chain links TRBV4-1 to TRBJ2-7, with 7 positions matching TRBD2. The junction had 6 bases not matched to a gene; V was cut back by 1 base and J by 0 bases. In germline, CDR1 is MGHRA, CDR2 YSYEKL. This CDR3 is built from 16 residues. CDR3 region: CASSQVDGGSSYEQYF. CDR3 coding DNA: TGCGCCAGCAGCCAAGTCGACGGGGGGAGCTCCTACGAGCAGTACTTC.

This rearrangement joins TRBV20-1 to TRBJ1-1; D gene ambiguous. The CDR3 runs to 13 residues. CDR1 is DFQATT and CDR2 is SNEGSKA in the germline V gene (reference sequence). V was clipped by 2 bases and J by 0 bases, with 7 bases between them. The CDR3 loop is CSARNSMNTEAFF. DNA of the CDR3: TGCAGTGCTAGAAACAGCATGAACACTGAAGCTTTCTTT.

This clonotype was recorded a few times. The rearrangement links TRBV12-3 or TRBV12-4 to TRBJ2-7; TRBD1 matches 9 bases. V dropped 6 bases and J dropped 4; count of bases not matched to a gene: 7. This CDR3 has 14 residues. CDR3 DNA: TGTGCCAGCAGGGGACAGGGAGGCCGGTACGAGCAGTACTTC. Translating gives CASRGQGGRYEQYF.

This clonotype showed up just a few times. V usage is TRBV28 and J usage is TRBJ2-5; no clear D gene. Between the trimmed V and J ends, which lost 2 bases and 5 bases, there was a span of 9 bases. The CDR3 spans 13 residues. Germline CDR1 and CDR2: MDHEN and SYDVKM. Here the CDR3 reads CASSLPAWETQYF. The CDR3 nucleotides are TGTGCCAGCAGTTTACCCGCATGGGAGACCCAGTACTTC.

This clonotype appeared a few times. V is TRBV29-1 and J is TRBJ2-5, with TRBD2 identical over 8 bases. The V gene's germline CDR1 is SQVTM and CDR2 ANQGSEA. The trim removed 3 bases at V and 2 bases at J, leaving 2 bases unmatched. The CDR3 contains 13 residues. CDR3 nucleotide sequence: TGCAGCGTTGATGCTAGCGGGCAAGAGACCCAGTACTTC. This encodes CSVDASGQETQYF.

This clonotype was detected a few times. The rearrangement links TRBV20-1 to TRBJ2-7; tentative D call: TRBD1 (6 bases). The germline V gene encodes CDR1 DFQATT and CDR2 SNEGSKA (reference sequence). The V end lost 5 bases, the J end lost 2 bases, and 10 bases lay between the germline ends. The CDR3 runs 12 residues. The CDR3 nucleotides read TGCAGTGCTCTCAGACAGGCCTACGAGCAGTACTTC. The encoded protein is CSALRQAYEQYF.

This clonotype turned up a few times. This chain joins TRBV7-8 and TRBJ2-1; tentative D call: TRBD2 (6 bases). Per germline, CDR1 SGHVS and CDR2 FQNEAQ. This CDR3 is 15 amino acids long. The V end was cut by 3 bases, the J end by 8 bases, with 17 bases between. CDR3 in amino acids: CASSFLVGGMHEQFF. The CDR3 nucleotides are TGTGCCAGCAGCTTCCTAGTTGGAGGGATGCATGAGCAGTTCTTC.

Only one count was recorded for this clonotype. J is TRBJ2-3 and V is TRBV4-2, with 13 nucleotides matching TRBD2. In germline, CDR1 is LGHNA, CDR2 YNFKEQ. The CDR3 is made up of 17 amino acids. V shed 1 base and J 3 bases; nucleotides not matched to a gene: 4. The CDR3 loop is CASSQGTSGSKTDTQYF. In DNA form, the CDR3 reads TGTGCCAGCAGCCAAGGGACTAGCGGGAGCAAGACAGATACGCAGTATTTT.

The chain employs TRBV27 and TRBJ1-2; 11 nucleotides agree with TRBD1. After removal of 8 bases from V and 8 bases from J, the junction contained 10 bases not matched to a gene. CDR1 and CDR2 (germline): MNHEY, SMNVEV (reference sequence). The CDR3 is 14 amino acids. This chain's CDR3 is CASRRGQGASGYTF. For the CDR3, the DNA is TGTGCCAGCCGCCGAGGACAGGGGGCGAGCGGCTACACCTTC.

The V and J genes are TRBV18 and TRBJ1-4; 10 nucleotides line up with TRBD1. Losses at the gene ends were 3 bases for V and 8 bases for J; bases not matched to a gene: 6. This CDR3 comprises 15 residues. CDR1 and CDR2 (germline): KGHSH, LQKENI. The CDR3 here is CASSPRDRGEEKLFF. CDR3 nucleotide sequence: TGTGCCAGCTCACCCCGGGACAGGGGTGAGGAAAAACTGTTTTTT.

This clonotype was observed many times. The V gene is TRBV27, the J gene TRBJ1-1, with 7 bases fitting TRBD1. Germline CDR1 and CDR2: MNHEY and SMNVEV (reference sequence). Germline trimming cut 5 bases from V and 5 bases from J; bases unmatched to any gene: 11. CDR3 length: 15 amino acids. The CDR3 spells CASSPKTGKVTEAFF. Here the CDR3 DNA reads TGTGCCAGCAGTCCCAAGACAGGGAAGGTGACTGAAGCTTTCTTT.

The sample holds one count of this clonotype. This chain links TRBV19 with TRBJ1-4; D is perhaps TRBD1 (6 bases). Trimming took 5 bases from V and 8 from J, leaving 15 bases between them. CDR1 and CDR2 from the germline V gene are LNHDA and SQIVND (reference sequence). CDR3 length: 14 residues. The CDR3 DNA is TGTGCCAGTAGTCCCTCAGGGGTTGGAGAAAAACTGTTTTTT. Protein sequence: CASSPSGVGEKLFF.

The CDR3 is CSSGQASGSYEQYF. The CDR3 DNA reads as TGCAGTTCTGGGCAGGCTAGCGGATCCTACGAGCAGTACTTC. This chain connects TRBV20-1 to TRBJ2-7; 7 bases map to TRBD2. CDR3 size: 14 residues. V shed 8 bases, J shed 1 base, and the junction held 11 bases outside the gene matches. Germline CDR1 DFQATT, CDR2 SNEGSKA (reference sequence).

In this sample, this clonotype turned up a few times. The genes are TRBV25-1 and TRBJ2-3; 10 positions match TRBD2. Trimming took 7 bases from V and 4 from J; bases not matched to a gene: 8. CDR1 and CDR2 from the germline V gene are MGHDK and SYGVNS. This CDR3 is 15 amino acids long. CDR3 sequence reads: CASTGLAGVSDTQYF. DNA of the CDR3: TGTGCCAGCACGGGGCTAGCGGGAGTATCAGATACGCAGTATTTT.

This clonotype was counted only a few times. The chain has TRBV12-3 or TRBV12-4 and TRBJ1-2, with 12 bases identical to TRBD1. V dropped 5 bases and J dropped 8; count of bases not matched to a gene: 6. This CDR3 spans 14 amino acids. CDR3 DNA sequence: TGTGCCAGCAGTCCGGGACAGGGGGCAGAAGGCTACACCTTC. Translated: CASSPGQGAEGYTF.

This clonotype occurred many times. The rearrangement uses TRBV20-1 and TRBJ2-4; 12 nucleotides agree with TRBD2. The germline gives CDR1 DFQATT, CDR2 SNEGSKA (reference sequence). This CDR3 has 16 residues. The trim removed 3 bases at V and 3 bases at J, leaving 6 bases unmatched. The CDR3 reads CSASLLAGGIKNIQYF. The CDR3 DNA follows: TGCAGTGCTAGCCTACTAGCGGGAGGAATCAAAAACATTCAGTACTTC.

J is TRBJ2-7 and V is TRBV18, with TRBD2 matching 10 bases. With V trimmed by 3 bases and J by 6 bases, 5 bases remained unmatched. The CDR3 spans 14 residues. Looked up from germline, CDR1 is KGHSH and CDR2 is LQKENI. The CDR3 region has the DNA TGTGCCAGCTCACCCGGTAGCGGGAGGTTCGAGCAGTACTTC. Translating gives CASSPGSGRFEQYF.

J is TRBJ1-4 and V is TRBV24-1; D call uncertain. The CDR3 has 14 amino acids. Trimming cost V 9 bases and J 4 bases, with 14 bases left between them. The germline CDR1 and CDR2 sequences are KGHDR and SFDVKD. This CDR3 reads CATVSGRDNEKLFF. CDR3 bases: TGTGCCACCGTTAGCGGTCGAGATAATGAAAAACTGTTTTTT.

This chain uses TRBV29-1 with TRBJ2-3, with 9 bases identical to TRBD2. The J segment lost 1 base and the V segment lost 8 bases, leaving 13 bases of the junction unmatched. This CDR3 contains 16 residues. Germline V gene sequence: CDR1 SQVTM, CDR2 ANQGSEA. CDR3 amino acids: CSLTSLAGVGTDTQYF. Written as DNA, the CDR3 is TGCAGCCTCACGTCGTTAGCGGGAGTGGGCACAGATACGCAGTATTTT.

This rearrangement joins TRBV11-2 to TRBJ2-7; possible D gene TRBD1, 7 bases. V was pared by 7 bases and J by 0 bases, with 16 bases between. Germline values: CDR1 SGHAT, CDR2 FQNNGV. CDR3 length: 15 residues. CDR3 DNA: TGTGCCAGCACCTTCAGGGGGGCGGGCTCCTACGAGCAGTACTTC. As protein: CASTFRGAGSYEQYF.

In this sample, this clonotype turned up many times. The rearrangement joins TRBV12-3 or TRBV12-4 to TRBJ2-7; D ambiguous. V was shortened by 1 base and J by 2 bases, with 9 bases between the two germline ends. The CDR3 covers 14 residues. The CDR3 is CASSLGPGTYEQYF. The CDR3 DNA reads as TGTGCCAGCAGTTTAGGGCCAGGTACCTACGAGCAGTACTTC.

The rearrangement uses TRBV20-1 and TRBJ1-2; D not certain. Germline CDR1 and CDR2: DFQATT and SNEGSKA (reference sequence). With 8 bases removed from V and 2 bases from J, the gap between germline ends came to 15 bases. The CDR3 is 13 residues long. CDR3 residues: CSSFRQLNYGYTF. The CDR3 nucleotides read TGCAGTTCCTTTCGGCAGCTAAACTATGGCTACACCTTC.

V and J are TRBV5-1 and TRBJ2-3, with TRBD1 identical over 8 bases. Germline loops: CDR1 SGHRS, CDR2 YFSETQ. V shed 1 base and J 6 bases; nucleotides not matched to a gene: 7. This CDR3 comprises 15 residues. CDR3 region: CASSLRAGGEDTQYF. The CDR3 DNA follows: TGCGCCAGCAGCTTGAGGGCAGGGGGCGAGGATACGCAGTATTTT.

This clonotype was detected a few times. V and J are TRBV24-1 and TRBJ2-1; D call uncertain. CDR1 is KGHDR and CDR2 is SFDVKD in the germline V gene. The CDR3 loop spans 15 amino acids. Deletions cut 5 bases from V and 7 bases from J, with 17 bases between. The chain's CDR3 is CATSGEENRGNEQFF. The CDR3 DNA sequence: TGTGCCACCAGTGGTGAGGAAAACCGTGGGAATGAGCAGTTCTTC.

There are many counts of this clonotype. V is TRBV12-3 or TRBV12-4 and J is TRBJ2-3, with TRBD2 matching 10 bases. V was pared by 6 bases and J by 0 bases, with 3 bases of the junction left unmatched. This CDR3 region has 15 residues. The CDR3 DNA is TGTGCCAGCAGCCAGACTAGCGGGAGCACAGATACGCAGTATTTT. It specifies CASSQTSGSTDTQYF.

This clonotype was detected ten times or more. The gene calls are TRBV29-1 and TRBJ2-3; TRBD1 agrees at 8 bases. Trimming at V came to 4 bases and at J to 1 base, leaving 4 bases not matched to a gene. The CDR3 has 14 residues. The germline V gene encodes CDR1 SQVTM and CDR2 ANQGSEA. The CDR3, as DNA: TGCAGCGTTGGACAGGGGATCGGCACAGATACGCAGTATTTT. This sequence encodes CSVGQGIGTDTQYF.

This clonotype was counted a few times. This sequence joins TRBV7-2 and TRBJ2-7, with D uncertain. Germline lookup yields CDR1 SGHTA and CDR2 FQGNSA. The CDR3 sequence is 13 residues long. Trimming stripped 5 bases from V and 7 bases from J, with 15 bases between. The CDR3 DNA reads TGTGCCAGCAGCACCGGGCCCCTCGGGGAGCAGTACTTC. Its protein product is CASSTGPLGEQYF.

The chain is built from TRBV4-3 and TRBJ1-6; TRBD1 might be the D (5 bases). Germline-derived CDR1 and CDR2 are LGHNA and YSLEER. The CDR3 totals 14 residues. V lost 1 base to trimming and J lost 6 bases, with 7 bases between them. CDR3: CASSQGGGNSPLHF. As DNA, the CDR3 is TGCGCCAGCAGCCAAGGGGGCGGTAATTCACCCCTCCACTTT.

In this sample, this clonotype turned up many times. The rearrangement links TRBV6-5 to TRBJ2-2; TRBD2 might be the D (6 bases). The germline V and J ends were trimmed by 4 bases and 2 bases, with 11 bases remaining between them. From germline, CDR1 is MNHEY and CDR2 SVGAGI. This CDR3 region has 15 residues. The CDR3 DNA reads as TGTGCCAGCAGTTCGTCTAGCGTAAACACCGGGGAGCTGTTTTTT. It is translated as CASSSSSVNTGELFF.

CDR3 sequence reads: CATGETGANSPLHF. CDR3 nucleotides: TGTGCCACCGGGGAGACAGGAGCAAATTCACCCCTCCACTTT. The rearrangement joins TRBV12-3 or TRBV12-4 to TRBJ1-6; TRBD1 might be the D (6 bases). The CDR3 has 14 amino acids. V lost 10 bases, J lost 7 bases, and 17 bases lay in between.